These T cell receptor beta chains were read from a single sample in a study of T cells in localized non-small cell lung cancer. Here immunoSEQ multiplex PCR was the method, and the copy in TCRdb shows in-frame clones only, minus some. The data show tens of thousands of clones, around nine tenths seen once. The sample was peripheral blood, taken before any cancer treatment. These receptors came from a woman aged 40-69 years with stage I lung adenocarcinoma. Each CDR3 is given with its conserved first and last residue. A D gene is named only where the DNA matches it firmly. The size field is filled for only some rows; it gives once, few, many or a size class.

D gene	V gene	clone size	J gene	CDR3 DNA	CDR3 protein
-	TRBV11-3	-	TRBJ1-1	TGTGCCAGCAGCTTAGATCTGGGGTCCGCTGAAGCTTTCTTT	CASSLDLGSAEAFF
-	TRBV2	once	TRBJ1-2	TGTGCCAGCACTCGGGACACCCCTAACTATGGCTACACCTTC	CASTRDTPNYGYTF
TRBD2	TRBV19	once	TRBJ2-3	TGTGCCAGTACGCGATCCTCAGCGGGGGGGAGTACAGATACGCAGTATTTT	CASTRSSAGGSTDTQYF
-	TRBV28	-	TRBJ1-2	TGTGCCAGCAGTTTGCTGGCACCTTCTGCGGGGACCTTC	CASSLLAPSAGTF
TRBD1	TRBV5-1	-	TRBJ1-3	TGCGCCAGCAGCCCGGGACAGAGAAACACCATATATTTT	CASSPGQRNTIYF
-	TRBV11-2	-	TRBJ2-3	TGTGCCAGCAGCTTTATAGGGGATACGCAGTATTTT	CASSFIGDTQYF
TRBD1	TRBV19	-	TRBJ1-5	TGTGCCAGTAGTAGAAAGGGACAGGGAGGGGGCCTCCAGCATTTT	CASSRKGQGGGLQHF
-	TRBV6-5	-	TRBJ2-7	TGTGCCAGCAGTTACGGCGCTGGAACCTACGAGCAGTACTTC	CASSYGAGTYEQYF
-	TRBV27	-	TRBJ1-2	TGTGCCAGCAGTTCCACGGGCCAAAAGCGGGATGGCTACACCTTC	CASSSTGQKRDGYTF
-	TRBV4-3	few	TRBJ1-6	TGCGCCAGCAGCCAATCAGCCCGGGGCCGGAACTCACCCCTCCACTTT	CASSQSARGRNSPLHF
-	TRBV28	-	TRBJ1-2	TGTGCCAGCAGTTTATTCGACAGGTTGAACTATGGCTACACCTTC	CASSLFDRLNYGYTF
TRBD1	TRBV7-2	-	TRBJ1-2	TGTGCCAGCAGCCTTCATTCGGGGGGACAGGGGAATGGCTACACCTTC	CASSLHSGGQGNGYTF
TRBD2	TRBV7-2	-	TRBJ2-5	TGTGCCAGCATTCCCTCCGGGGGGAGGGAGACCCAGTACTTC	CASIPSGGRETQYF
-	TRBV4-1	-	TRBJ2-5	TGCGCCAGCAGCCAAGATTGGGTACGGCTAGAGACCCAGTACTTC	CASSQDWVRLETQYF
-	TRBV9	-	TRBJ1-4	TGTGCCAGCAGCGTAGGACAGGTTAATGAAAAACTGTTTTTT	CASSVGQVNEKLFF
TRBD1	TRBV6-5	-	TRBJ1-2	TGTGCCAGCAGTTTTGGACAGGCCGTGGGTGGCTACACCTTC	CASSFGQAVGGYTF
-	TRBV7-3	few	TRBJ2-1	TGTGCCAGCAGCTTAAGTCGGGGGCCCAACAATGAGCAGTTCTTC	CASSLSRGPNNEQFF
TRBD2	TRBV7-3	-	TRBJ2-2	TGTGCCAGCAGCTTAGTAGGACCTGCGGGGGCCGGGGAGCTGTTTTTT	CASSLVGPAGAGELFF
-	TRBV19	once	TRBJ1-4	TGTGCCAGTAGTATTGGGGGCTCGGGTAAGATTTTT	CASSIGGSGKIF
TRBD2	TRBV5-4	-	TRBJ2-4	TGTGCCAGCACTTCGGGGGGAAACATTCAGTACTTC	CASTSGGNIQYF
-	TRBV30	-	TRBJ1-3	TGTGCCTGGAGTTCAGGGTCCTCTGGAAACACCATATATTTT	CAWSSGSSGNTIYF
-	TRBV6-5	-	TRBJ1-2	TGTGCCAGCAGTTACTCAGGGTACGATGGCTACACCTTC	CASSYSGYDGYTF
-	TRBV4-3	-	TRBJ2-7	TGCGCCAGCAGCCAAGATCGGTGGGACGAGCAGTACTTC	CASSQDRWDEQYF
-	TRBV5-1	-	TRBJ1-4	TGCGCCAGCAGCCCACGAACCGACAGTCCTAATGAAAAACTGTTTTTT	CASSPRTDSPNEKLFF
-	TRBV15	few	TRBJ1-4	TGTGCCACCAGTGCGTCAGGGCGGGGGAGTGAAAAACTGTTTTTT	CATSASGRGSEKLFF
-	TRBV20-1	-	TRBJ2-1	TGCAGTGCTTTAGCGTGGGATGAGCAGTTCTTC	CSALAWDEQFF
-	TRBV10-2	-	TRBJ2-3	TGCGCCAGCAAGAACGACTTAGGGGATACGCAGTATTTT	CASKNDLGDTQYF
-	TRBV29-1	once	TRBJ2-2	TGCAGCGTTCTCGACCCGAACACCGGGGAGCTGTTTTTT	CSVLDPNTGELFF
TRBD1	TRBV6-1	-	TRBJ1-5	TGTGCCAGCAGTGGGGTACAGGGGGCTCAAAATCAGCCCCAGCATTTT	CASSGVQGAQNQPQHF
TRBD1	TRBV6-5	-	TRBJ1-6	TGTGCCAGTAGAGAGGACAGGGTATCCTCACCCCTCCACTTT	CASREDRVSSPLHF
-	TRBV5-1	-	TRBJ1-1	TGCGCCACCGGAAGGGAGGGCCCAGCTTTCTTT	CATGREGPAFF
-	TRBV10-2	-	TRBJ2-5	TGCGCCAGCGGCACCACAGGGAAAGAGACCCAGTACTTC	CASGTTGKETQYF